The rows below give T cell receptor beta chains drawn from one sample of a study of blood T cell repertoires in COVID-19. Sequencing used immunoSEQ multiplex PCR; TCRdb keeps in-frame clones, though not all of them. This sample yields 280,000 or so clones, of which around 89% are seen a single time; 1.7% belongs to the top ten. Material: PBMCs or T cells enriched from blood (not recorded which). The source of these receptors is a woman aged 18-29 years with acute COVID-19. Each CDR3 is given with its conserved first and last residue. Fields, in order: V gene, clone size, D gene, J gene, CDR3 protein, CDR3 DNA. D genes are given only for firm matches. Clone size appears in some rows only: once, few, many, or a class for an expanded clone.

TRBV19	-	TRBD2	TRBJ2-7	CASRTTSGRRNEQYF	TGTGCCAGTAGGACGACTAGCGGGAGGCGTAACGAGCAGTACTTC
TRBV5-1	-	-	TRBJ2-2	CASTRGSGNTGELFF	TGCGCCAGCACCCGTGGTAGCGGAAACACCGGGGAGCTGTTTTTT
TRBV4-2	few	TRBD2	TRBJ2-2	CASSSLAVVSGELFF	TGTGCCAGCAGCTCACTAGCGGTTGTATCTGGGGAGCTGTTTTTT
TRBV25-1	-	TRBD2	TRBJ2-7	CASSVAGTSGRYEQYF	TGTGCCAGCAGTGTCGCCGGGACTAGCGGCAGATACGAGCAGTACTTC
TRBV27	-	TRBD2	TRBJ2-3	CASSLWASGALNTQYF	TGTGCCAGCAGTTTATGGGCTAGCGGAGCTTTAAATACGCAGTATTTT
TRBV20-1	-	TRBD1	TRBJ1-5	CSASRGQTLSSNQPQHF	TGCAGTGCTAGTAGGGGACAGACCCTCTCTAGCAATCAGCCCCAGCATTTT
TRBV5-1	-	TRBD2	TRBJ2-7	CASSFIAGGAYEQYF	TGCGCCAGCAGCTTCATAGCGGGAGGTGCCTACGAGCAGTACTTC
TRBV30	-	TRBD1	TRBJ2-7	CAWSVPLYRGLYEQYF	TGTGCCTGGAGTGTACCTCTGTACAGGGGGCTATACGAGCAGTACTTC
TRBV6-4	-	TRBD2	TRBJ2-1	CASSEAGGGDEQFF	TGTGCCAGCAGTGAAGCGGGAGGTGGCGATGAGCAGTTCTTC
TRBV30	-	-	TRBJ2-1	CAWTAETYNEQFF	TGTGCCTGGACAGCGGAAACTTACAATGAGCAGTTCTTC
TRBV19	once	TRBD2	TRBJ2-7	CASRSLTSGYYEQYF	TGTGCCAGTAGATCCCTGACTAGCGGGTACTACGAGCAGTACTTC
TRBV13	-	TRBD2	TRBJ2-1	CASSFQRGSYNEQFF	TGTGCCAGCAGCTTCCAGCGGGGCAGTTACAATGAGCAGTTCTTC
TRBV28	once	-	TRBJ2-1	CASRPPRESYNEQFF	TGTGCCAGCAGACCCCCTCGGGAGTCCTACAATGAGCAGTTCTTC
TRBV5-4	-	TRBD2	TRBJ2-1	CASSSAAGRARNEQFF	TGTGCCAGCAGCTCCGCGGCCGGGAGGGCCCGGAATGAGCAGTTCTTC
TRBV25-1	-	TRBD2	TRBJ2-1	CASSGVAGGRQFF	TGTGCCAGCAGTGGGGTAGCGGGAGGGAGGCAGTTCTTC
TRBV6-5	-	-	TRBJ1-2	CASTAGLGYTF	TGTGCCAGCACGGCAGGGTTAGGCTACACCTTC
TRBV25-1	-	-	TRBJ2-7	CASSGVDIPGHEQYF	TGTGCCAGCAGTGGGGTGGACATCCCAGGACACGAGCAGTACTTC
TRBV2	-	-	TRBJ1-4	CASVGHRQVKEKLFF	TGTGCCAGCGTCGGGCACAGGCAGGTTAAGGAAAAACTGTTTTTT
TRBV7-9	-	-	TRBJ2-3	CAVTGWGTSDTQYF	TGTGCCGTAACCGGGTGGGGGACATCAGATACGCAGTATTTT
TRBV5-6	-	TRBD1	TRBJ1-1	CASSLDRGELMINTEAFF	TGTGCCAGCAGCTTAGACAGGGGGGAGTTGATGATTAACACTGAAGCTTTCTTT
TRBV4-2	-	TRBD1	TRBJ2-1	CASSPGQGATTYNEQFF	TGTGCCAGCAGCCCTGGCCAGGGGGCGACTACCTACAATGAGCAGTTCTTC
TRBV28	-	TRBD2	TRBJ2-1	CASSLGGLAGSNEQFF	TGTGCCAGCAGTTTGGGGGGCCTAGCGGGATCTAATGAGCAGTTCTTC
TRBV28	-	-	TRBJ2-1	CASSFRGDHNEQFF	TGTGCCAGCAGTTTCAGGGGGGACCACAATGAGCAGTTCTTC
TRBV3-1/TRBV3-2	-	-	TRBJ1-5	CASSQMANQPQHF	TGTGCCAGCAGCCAAATGGCCAATCAGCCCCAGCATTTT
TRBV30	-	-	TRBJ2-1	CAWSSGTAYNEQFF	TGTGCCTGGAGCTCGGGAACAGCCTACAATGAGCAGTTCTTC
TRBV5-1	-	-	TRBJ2-7	CASRAGIPSYEQYF	TGCGCCAGCCGGGCGGGCATACCCTCCTACGAGCAGTACTTC